This is a list of T cell receptor beta chains from one sample in a study of beta chain features in type 1 diabetes. Sequenced by immunoSEQ multiplex PCR; TCRdb stores in-frame clones only, minus some. The sample shows 60,000 or so clones, over 50% of them seen only once. The material sequenced was Tregs from blood. The receptor set was obtained from a woman younger than 30 in good health. The conserved cysteine and the conserved F or W are not part of the CDR3 here. Each record gives: V gene, J gene, CDR3 protein.

>TRBV7-9|TRBJ1-4
ASSWGQVITNEKLF
>TRBV15|TRBJ1-1
ATSRDQVNTEAF
>TRBV11-2|TRBJ2-1
ASSFTGTYNEQF
>TRBV10-3|TRBJ2-1
AISEPYGGALDNEQF
>TRBV4-3|TRBJ1-6
ASSQVRRVFGSPLH
>TRBV6-6|TRBJ2-1
ASTYGVLAGVEQF
>TRBV29-1|TRBJ2-1
SARGGSAEQF
>TRBV5-1|TRBJ1-6
ASSPREDGNSPLH
>TRBV30|NA
AWTTRQGHSSYEQY
>TRBV7-2|TRBJ2-5
ASSFNYQETQY
>TRBV18|TRBJ1-5
ASSPQGAGNQPQH
>TRBV2|TRBJ1-4
ASSEASGRNEKLF
>TRBV30|TRBJ2-7
AWSRQGTYEQY
>TRBV7-8|TRBJ1-3
ASSLGGGSAGGNTIY
>TRBV7-2|TRBJ2-7
ASSYTSGSRYEQY
>TRBV5-1|TRBJ2-1
ASSLAGTSGGAHEQF
>TRBV2|TRBJ2-5
ASRVDRVLGEQY
>TRBV6-5|TRBJ2-7
ASSGTGNSYEQY
>TRBV12-5|TRBJ2-1
ASGFGQVGYNEQF
>TRBV9|TRBJ2-3
ASSRGGLAETTQY
>TRBV2|TRBJ2-7
ASNPPGTEIYEQY
>TRBV4-3|TRBJ2-2
ASSTGGGTNTGELF
>TRBV2|TRBJ2-1
ASSEARGKGSGRNSNEQF
>TRBV14|TRBJ1-4
ASSPYGRGPEKLF
>TRBV10-3|TRBJ1-2
AISDPGGEEGYT
>TRBV29-1|TRBJ2-7
SVEDLGYRGLYEQY
>TRBV7-9|TRBJ2-4
ASSLGSGGAKNIQY
>TRBV29-1|TRBJ2-2
SVDKGIGELF